This T cell receptor beta chain is from a study of early T cells in non-severe SARS-CoV-2 infection. Study-level background: Sequencing used unsorted whole-blood bulk RNA, so chains lack pairing. Study-wide results and limits: VDJdb matches were skewed toward anti-spike CD8 T cell responses.

This clonotype was detected many times. Its antigen remains unknown. Each single cDNA molecule received a unique molecular identifier. TCRdb passed the 5' RACE reads through MiXCR, listing each CDR3 protein once. The sample has about 44,000 distinct CDR3 sequences, more than 9% seen once. The V gene's germline CDR1 is MNHEY and CDR2 SVGEGT. The CDR3 has 13 amino acids. V lost 6 bases and J lost 2, with 8 bases in between. The rearrangement links TRBV6-2 or TRBV6-3 to TRBJ1-3; no firm D call. Material: whole blood. This TCR derives from an adult who was a healthcare worker with PCR-confirmed SARS-CoV-2 infection or an uninfected control (not recorded which). CDR3 bases: TGTGCCAGCAGCGCCTTTACTGGAAACACCATATATTTT. Its protein product is CASSAFTGNTIYF.